This T cell receptor beta chain was identified during a study of regulatory T cells in long-lasting Graves disease. iRepertoire HTBI primers and Arm-PCR of CDR3 regions built TCR beta libraries. Each CDR3 protein is one row after TCRdb ran MiXCR on the multiplex PCR reads. The sample comprises approximately 690,000 distinct CDR3 sequences, around 32% of which are singletons, and around 42% rests with the top ten. Looked up from germline, CDR1 is SGHNT and CDR2 is YYREEE (reference sequence). The V end lost 5 bases, the J end lost 6 bases, and 18 bases lay between the germline ends. The CDR3 is 16 residues long. The time point is: persistent/refractory GD, antithyroid drugs over 5 years with positive TRAb. PBMCs provided the RNA from which the TCR library was made.

This TCR was recovered from a female donor with Graves disease. The input for sequencing was peripheral blood mononuclear cells (PBMCs), taken when the disease was refractory, from a patient treated with antithyroid drugs. The chain joins TRBV5-4 to TRBJ1-6; maybe TRBD1 (6 bases). The CDR3 sequence: CASSWAAGTLNSPLHF. In nucleotides, the CDR3 is TGTGCCAGCAGTTGGGCCGCCGGGACACTTAATTCACCCCTCCACTTT.